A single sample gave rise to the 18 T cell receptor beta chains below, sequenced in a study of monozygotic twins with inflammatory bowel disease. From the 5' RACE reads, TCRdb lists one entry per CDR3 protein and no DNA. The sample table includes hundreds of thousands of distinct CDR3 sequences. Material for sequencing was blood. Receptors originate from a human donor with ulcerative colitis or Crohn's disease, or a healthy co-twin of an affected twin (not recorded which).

The CDR3 sequence is CASSYRDKNTGELFF. This chain joins TRBV5-4 and TRBJ2-2; TCRdb gives TRBD1 as the D gene, but with no DNA this cannot be confirmed. The CDR3 totals 15 residues. Looked up from germline, CDR1 is SGHNT and CDR2 is YYREEE (reference sequence). The complete variable domain, with remaining parts taken from reference TRBV5-4 and TRBJ2-2, reads ETGVTQSPTHLIKTRGQQVTLRCSSQSGHNTVSWYQQALGQGPQFIFQYYREEENGRGNFPPRFSGLQFPNYSSELNVNALELDDSALYLCASSYRDKNTGELFFGEGSRLTVL.

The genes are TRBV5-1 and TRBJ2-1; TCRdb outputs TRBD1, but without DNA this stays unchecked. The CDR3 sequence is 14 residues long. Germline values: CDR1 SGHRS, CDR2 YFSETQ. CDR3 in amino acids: CASSPTGFEAEQFF.

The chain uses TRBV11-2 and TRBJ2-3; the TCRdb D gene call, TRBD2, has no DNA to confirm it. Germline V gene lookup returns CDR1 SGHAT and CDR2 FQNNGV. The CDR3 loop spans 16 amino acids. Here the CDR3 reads CASSLVGGGRTDTQYF.

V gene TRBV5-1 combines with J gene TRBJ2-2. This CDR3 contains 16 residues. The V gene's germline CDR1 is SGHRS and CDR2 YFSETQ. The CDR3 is CASSSQGASNTGELFF.

CDR3 region: CASSDPGTGETQYF. The J gene is TRBJ2-5, the V gene TRBV6-4; TCRdb's assignment of TRBD1 cannot be checked, as there is no DNA. The CDR3 runs to 14 residues. Germline CDR1 reads MRHNA; CDR2 reads SNTAGT.

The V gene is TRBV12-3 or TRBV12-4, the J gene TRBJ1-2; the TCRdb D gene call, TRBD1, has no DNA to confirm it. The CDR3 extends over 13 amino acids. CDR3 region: CASSSISGQGYTF.

CDR3: CSARRLAGGNEQFF. The chain has TRBV20-1 and TRBJ2-1; the TRBD2 assignment by TCRdb is unverifiable without DNA. The V gene's germline CDR1 is DFQATT and CDR2 SNEGSKA (reference sequence). The CDR3 is made up of 14 amino acids.

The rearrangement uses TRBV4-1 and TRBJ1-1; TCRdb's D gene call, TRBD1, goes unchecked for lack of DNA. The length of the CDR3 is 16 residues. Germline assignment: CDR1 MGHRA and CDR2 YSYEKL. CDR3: CASSHPGGVVNTEAFF.

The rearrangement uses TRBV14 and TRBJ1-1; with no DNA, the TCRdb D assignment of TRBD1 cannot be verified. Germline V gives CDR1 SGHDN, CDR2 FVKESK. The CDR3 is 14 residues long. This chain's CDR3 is CASSQTGGVTEAFF.

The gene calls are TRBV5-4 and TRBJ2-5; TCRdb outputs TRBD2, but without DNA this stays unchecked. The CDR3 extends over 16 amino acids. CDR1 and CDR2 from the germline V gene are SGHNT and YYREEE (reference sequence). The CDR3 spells CASSLGMTSGGETQYF.

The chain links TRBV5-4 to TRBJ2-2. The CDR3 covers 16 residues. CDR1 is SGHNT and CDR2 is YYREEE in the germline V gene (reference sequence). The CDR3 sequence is CASSLYSKPNTGELFF.

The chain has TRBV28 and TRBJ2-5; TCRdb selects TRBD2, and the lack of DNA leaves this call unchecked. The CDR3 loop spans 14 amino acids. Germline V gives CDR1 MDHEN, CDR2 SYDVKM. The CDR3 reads CASSLRSGQETQYF. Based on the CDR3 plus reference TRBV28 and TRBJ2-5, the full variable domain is DVKVTQSSRYLVKRTGEKVFLECVQDMDHENMFWYRQDPGLGLRLIYFSYDVKMKEKGDIPEGYSVSREKKERFSLILESASTNQTSMYLCASSLRSGQETQYFGPGTRLLVL.

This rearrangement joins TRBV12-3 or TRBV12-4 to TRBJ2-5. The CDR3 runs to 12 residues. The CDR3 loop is CASSWGQETQYF.

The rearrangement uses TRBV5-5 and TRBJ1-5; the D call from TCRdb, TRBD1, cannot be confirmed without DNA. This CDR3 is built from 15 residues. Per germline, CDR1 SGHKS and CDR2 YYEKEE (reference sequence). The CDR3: CASSQTAYSNQPQHF.

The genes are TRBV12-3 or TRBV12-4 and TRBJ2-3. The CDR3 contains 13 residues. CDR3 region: CASSFPSPDTQYF.

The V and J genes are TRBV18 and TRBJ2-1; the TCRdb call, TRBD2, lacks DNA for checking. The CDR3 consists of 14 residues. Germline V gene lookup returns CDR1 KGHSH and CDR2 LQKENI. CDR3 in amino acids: CASSPGGSNNEQFF.

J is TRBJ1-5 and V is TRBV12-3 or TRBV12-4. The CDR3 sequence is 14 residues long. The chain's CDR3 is CASSWEGGRQPQHF.

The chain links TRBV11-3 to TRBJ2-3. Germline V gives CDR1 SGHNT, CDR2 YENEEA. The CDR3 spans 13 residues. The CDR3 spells CASSPYDEDTQYF.